These 12 T cell receptor beta chains share one sample of origin, sequenced in a study of cytomegalovirus exposure and HLA in healthy donors. In the PCR, 60 Vbeta and 13 Jbeta primers were used. Clones were read by immunoSEQ multiplex PCR, and TCRdb kept only the in-frame ones, dropping some. Here the sample spans over 65,000 clones, 80% to 90% being singletons. The specimen sequenced was PBMCs. The receptors shown here come from a woman in her 30s in good health and CMV-seronegative.

This chain links TRBV27 with TRBJ1-5; a weak D match, TRBD1 (5 bases). The CDR3 loop spans 19 amino acids. Per germline, CDR1 MNHEY and CDR2 SMNVEV (reference sequence). V lost 6 bases to trimming and J lost 1 base, with 25 bases between them. The CDR3 DNA reads TGTGCCAGCAGGCCCCTAGGACACGACAGAATCGGGAGCAATCAGCCCCAGCATTTT. Its translation: CASRPLGHDRIGSNQPQHF.

J is TRBJ2-2 and V is TRBV7-6, with 7 bases that match TRBD1. V dropped 3 bases and J dropped 5; count of bases not matched to a gene: 3. Germline V lookup: CDR1 SGHVS, CDR2 FNYEAQ. The CDR3 has 14 residues. The CDR3 loop reads CASSFEQGTGELFF. CDR3 DNA: TGTGCCAGCAGCTTTGAACAGGGGACCGGGGAGCTGTTTTTT.

J is TRBJ2-5 and V is TRBV11-3, with 7 positions matching TRBD2. V was pared by 5 bases and J by 3 bases, with 9 bases of the junction left unmatched. The CDR3 has 15 residues. Germline CDR1 is SGHNT and CDR2 is YENEEA. CDR3 loop: CASSAPGLEEETQYF. CDR3 bases: TGTGCCAGCAGCGCCCCCGGACTAGAGGAAGAGACCCAGTACTTC.

V gene TRBV18 combines with J gene TRBJ2-5; possibly TRBD1 for D (5 bases). The length of the CDR3 is 12 residues. Germline values: CDR1 KGHSH, CDR2 LQKENI. Trimming pared 8 bases from V and 5 bases from J, leaving 12 bases between. The CDR3 nucleotides are TGTGCCAGCCGCAGGGTGGAGGAGACCCAGTACTTC. This codes for CASRRVEETQYF.

V and J are TRBV7-9 and TRBJ2-3; TRBD1 matches 9 bases. Germline V gene sequence: CDR1 SEHNR, CDR2 FQNEAQ (reference sequence). The CDR3 has 15 residues. J lost 3 bases, V lost 5 bases, and 6 bases had no gene match. The CDR3 is CASSPGTGITDTQYF. The CDR3 nucleotides read TGTGCCAGCAGCCCCGGGACAGGGATAACAGATACGCAGTATTTT.

The chain uses TRBV18 and TRBJ2-3; no clear D gene. V shed 2 bases and J shed 6 bases, with 18 bases lying between them. Germline CDR1 KGHSH, CDR2 LQKENI. The CDR3 is 16 amino acids. The CDR3 is CASSPLMFSQSDTQYF. The CDR3 DNA follows: TGTGCCAGCTCACCATTGATGTTCAGTCAGTCTGATACGCAGTATTTT.

The J gene is TRBJ1-1, the V gene TRBV4-1; maybe TRBD1 (6 bases). CDR3 length equals 13 residues. CDR1 MGHRA and CDR2 YSYEKL come from the germline V gene. Trimming removed 6 bases at V and 1 base at J, with 9 bases between. The CDR3 DNA sequence: TGCGCCAGCAGGCTACAGGGGAACACTGAAGCTTTCTTT. Its translation: CASRLQGNTEAFF.

This clone was picked up a small number of times. In DNA, the CDR3 is TGCGCCAGCAGCCAAGAAGACAGCTTCTCTGGAAACACCATATATTTT. Translated, it gives CASSQEDSFSGNTIYF. The V call is TRBV4-1, the J call TRBJ1-3; TRBD1 might be the D (5 bases). The V gene lost 0 bases and the J gene lost 0 bases, with 9 bases spanning the gap. From germline, CDR1 is MGHRA and CDR2 YSYEKL. CDR3 length equals 16 residues.

This chain connects TRBV5-1 to TRBJ2-2; 10 bases are a match to TRBD2. With V trimmed by 2 bases and J by 0 bases, 4 bases remained unmatched. Germline values: CDR1 SGHRS, CDR2 YFSETQ. This CDR3 is 17 amino acids long. The CDR3 DNA sequence: TGCGCCAGCAGCTTCCCTAGCGGGGGTGCGAACACCGGGGAGCTGTTTTTT. The encoded protein is CASSFPSGGANTGELFF.

The V gene is TRBV2, the J gene TRBJ1-3; possible D gene TRBD1, 5 bases. CDR1 SNHLY and CDR2 FYNNEI come from the germline V gene. The CDR3 length is 14 residues. V was clipped by 4 bases and J by 2 bases, with 9 bases between them. Here the CDR3 reads CASSAQGTGNTIYF. CDR3 nucleotide sequence: TGTGCCAGCAGTGCCCAGGGTACTGGAAACACCATATATTTT.

The V call is TRBV6-1, the J call TRBJ1-1, with D perhaps matching TRBD1 (5 bases). V lost 4 bases to trimming and J lost 0 bases, with 9 bases between them. The V gene's germline CDR1 is MNHNS and CDR2 SASEGT. The CDR3 covers 14 residues. The DNA for the CDR3 is TGTGCCAGCAGTGTGGGCAGGGTGAACACTGAAGCTTTCTTT. The encoded protein is CASSVGRVNTEAFF.

This chain links TRBV5-4 with TRBJ1-1, with D uncertain. The CDR3 sequence is 13 residues long. Trimming took off 6 bases at V and 1 base at J, with 10 bases between the two ends. Germline V gene lookup returns CDR1 SGHNT and CDR2 YYREEE (reference sequence). The CDR3, as DNA: TGTGCCAGCAACCCTCCGGGGAACACTGAAGCTTTCTTT. Protein product: CASNPPGNTEAFF.